These 9 T cell receptor beta chains came from one sample sequenced in a study of vaccination effects on CD4 cells after COVID-19. Using immunoSEQ multiplex PCR, the repertoire was profiled, and TCRdb retains in-frame clones only, with some absent. The table records under 80,000 clones, about 80% of them present only once. Peptide-pool stimulation followed by sequencing identified expanded antigen-specific CD4+ clonotypes in the ViraFEST assay. Between days 9 and 10 of culture, CD4+ T cells were separated out. Either the BNT162b2 or mRNA-1273 vaccine was given to participants in two doses. These receptors lack a known antigen. Source: CD4+ T cells from PBMCs cultured with HCoV-OC43 spike peptides, taken after COVID-19 vaccination. Subset defined: HCoV-OC43 spike overlapping peptide pool stimulation. All receptors derive from a human donor who received a COVID-19 vaccine.

The rearrangement uses TRBV6-1 and TRBJ2-5, with D uncertain. The germline gives CDR1 MNHNS, CDR2 SASEGT. Trimming removed 2 bases from V and 0 bases from J, with 10 bases in between. This CDR3 is 15 amino acids long. The CDR3 nucleotides read TGTGCCAGCAGTGAACGCCCTCGGTACCAAGAGACCCAGTACTTC. It is translated as CASSERPRYQETQYF.

The J gene is TRBJ2-7, the V gene TRBV10-3; D not certain. The length of the CDR3 is 13 residues. V lost 6 bases to trimming and J lost 0 bases, with 9 bases between them. Germline lookup yields CDR1 ENHRY and CDR2 SYGVKD. The CDR3 DNA reads TGTGCCATCAGGACTTCGAGCTCCTACGAGCAGTACGTC. Its protein is CAIRTSSSYEQYV.

The chain has TRBV19 and TRBJ2-3; TRBD1 matches 8 bases. V dropped 10 bases and J dropped 3; count of bases not matched to a gene: 6. Germline lookup yields CDR1 LNHDA and CDR2 SQIVND (reference sequence). This CDR3 spans 13 amino acids. The CDR3 spells CATSRGLTDTQYF. In nucleotides, the CDR3 is TGTGCCACGTCCAGGGGGCTGACAGATACGCAGTATTTT.

The chain has TRBV18 and TRBJ1-1; weak D call: TRBD1 (6 bases). Trimming removed 3 bases from V and 6 bases from J, with 8 bases in between. The V gene's germline CDR1 is KGHSH and CDR2 LQKENI. This CDR3 is 12 amino acids long. The DNA for the CDR3 is TGTGCCAGCTCACCGGAGGGGGCTGAAGCTTTCTTT. This codes for CASSPEGAEAFF.

The chain uses TRBV5-4 and TRBJ1-2; 8 bases agree with TRBD1. V shed 5 bases and J 4 bases; nucleotides not matched to a gene: 10. CDR3 length: 15 residues. Germline V gene data show CDR1 as SGHNT and CDR2 as YYREEE (reference sequence). In DNA form, the CDR3 reads TGTGCCAGCAGGCCCGGGACAGGCGAGTTCTATGGCTACACCTTC. Encoded protein: CASRPGTGEFYGYTF.

The rearrangement joins TRBV10-2 to TRBJ2-7; D unclear. CDR3 length equals 11 residues. V lost 4 bases, J lost 0 bases, and 1 base lay in between. The germline CDR1 and CDR2 sequences are WSHSY and SAAADI. The chain's CDR3 is CASSASYEQYV. CDR3 nucleotides: TGCGCCAGCAGTGCCTCCTACGAGCAGTACGTC.

The chain uses TRBV7-9 and TRBJ1-1; D gene unclear. Germline CDR1 reads SEHNR; CDR2 reads FQNEAQ (reference sequence). The CDR3 sequence is 14 residues long. V lost 1 base and J lost 4, with 10 bases in between. In nucleotides, the CDR3 is TGTGCCAGCAGCTTAGAAACGGGTGGCACTGAAGCTTTCTTT. It codes for CASSLETGGTEAFF.

The chain employs TRBV19 and TRBJ2-1; TRBD2 matches at 10 bases. The CDR3 is 15 residues long. The J segment lost 8 bases and the V segment lost 4 bases, leaving 8 bases of the junction unmatched. The germline V gene has CDR1 LNHDA and CDR2 SQIVND (reference sequence). The CDR3 sequence: CASSSLSGGADEQFF. In nucleotides, the CDR3 is TGTGCCAGTAGTAGTTTAAGCGGGGGGGCAGATGAGCAGTTCTTC.

The rearrangement links TRBV9 to TRBJ1-1; D unclear. V was pared by 1 base and J by 2 bases, with 6 bases between. The CDR3 is 13 residues long. CDR1 and CDR2 from the germline V gene are SGDLS and YYNGEE. The CDR3 spells CASSVTPNTEAFF. In nucleotides, the CDR3 is TGTGCCAGCAGCGTAACCCCCAACACTGAAGCTTTCTTT.